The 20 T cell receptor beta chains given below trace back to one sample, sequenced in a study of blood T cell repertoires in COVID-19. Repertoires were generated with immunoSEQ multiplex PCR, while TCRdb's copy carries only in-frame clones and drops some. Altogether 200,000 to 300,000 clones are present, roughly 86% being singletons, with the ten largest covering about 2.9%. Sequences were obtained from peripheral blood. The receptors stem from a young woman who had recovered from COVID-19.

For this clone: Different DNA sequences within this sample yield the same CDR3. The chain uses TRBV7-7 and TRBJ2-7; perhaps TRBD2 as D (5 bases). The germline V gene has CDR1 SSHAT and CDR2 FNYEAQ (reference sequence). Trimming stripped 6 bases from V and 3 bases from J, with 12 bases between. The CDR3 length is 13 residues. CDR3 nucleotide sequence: TGTGCCAGCAGTCTTGGACGGGGCTACGAGCAGTACTTC. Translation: CASSLGRGYEQYF.

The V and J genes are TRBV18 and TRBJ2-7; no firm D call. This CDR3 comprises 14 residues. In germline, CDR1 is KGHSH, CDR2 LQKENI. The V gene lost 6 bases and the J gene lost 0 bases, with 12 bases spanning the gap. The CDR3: CASSQAQFSYEQYF. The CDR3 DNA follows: TGTGCCAGCTCCCAGGCACAGTTCTCCTACGAGCAGTACTTC.

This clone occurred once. The CDR3 reads CASSHLPQGSQETQYF. CDR3 DNA: TGCGCCAGCAGCCACCTCCCCCAGGGGAGTCAAGAGACCCAGTACTTC. V usage is TRBV5-1 and J usage is TRBJ2-5; weak D call: TRBD1 (6 bases). Germline V CDR1 and CDR2: SGHRS, YFSETQ. Deletions cut 4 bases from V and 2 bases from J, with 18 bases between. The CDR3 sequence is 16 residues long. Combining the CDR3 with reference TRBV5-1 and TRBJ2-5 gives the whole variable domain KAGVTQTPRYLIKTRGQQVTLSCSPISGHRSVSWYQQTPGQGLQFLFEYFSETQRNKGNFPGRFSGRQFSNSRSEMNVSTLELGDSALYLCASSHLPQGSQETQYFGPGTRLLVL.

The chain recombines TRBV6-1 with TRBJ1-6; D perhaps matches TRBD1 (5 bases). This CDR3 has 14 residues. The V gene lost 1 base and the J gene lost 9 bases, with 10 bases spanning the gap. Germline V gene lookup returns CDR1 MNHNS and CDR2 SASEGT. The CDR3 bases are TGTGCCAGCAGTGAAGTCGGGGGGTTTTCACCCCTCCACTTT. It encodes CASSEVGGFSPLHF.

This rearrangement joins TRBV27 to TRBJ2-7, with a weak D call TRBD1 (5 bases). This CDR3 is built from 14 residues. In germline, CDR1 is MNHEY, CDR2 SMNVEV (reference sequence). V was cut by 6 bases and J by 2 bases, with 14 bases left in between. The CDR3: CASSRMGHTYEQYF. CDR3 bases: TGTGCCAGCAGCCGGATGGGGCATACCTACGAGCAGTACTTC.

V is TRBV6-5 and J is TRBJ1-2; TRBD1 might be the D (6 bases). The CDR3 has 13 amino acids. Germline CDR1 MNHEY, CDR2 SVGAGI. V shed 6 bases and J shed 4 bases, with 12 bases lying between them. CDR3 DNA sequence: TGTGCCAGCAGCCAGACAGGACTCTATGGCTACACCTTC. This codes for CASSQTGLYGYTF.

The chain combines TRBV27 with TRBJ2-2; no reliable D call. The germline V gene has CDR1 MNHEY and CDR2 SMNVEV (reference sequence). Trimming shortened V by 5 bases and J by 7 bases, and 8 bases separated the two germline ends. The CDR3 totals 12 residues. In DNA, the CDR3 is TGTGCCAGCAGTCCGGTTCTCGGGGAGCTGTTTTTT. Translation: CASSPVLGELFF.

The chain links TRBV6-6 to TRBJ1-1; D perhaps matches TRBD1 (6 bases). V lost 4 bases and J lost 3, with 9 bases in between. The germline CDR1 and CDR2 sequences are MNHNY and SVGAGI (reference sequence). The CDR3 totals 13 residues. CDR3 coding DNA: TGTGCCAGCAGTTCGGACAGATACACTGAAGCTTTCTTT. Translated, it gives CASSSDRYTEAFF.

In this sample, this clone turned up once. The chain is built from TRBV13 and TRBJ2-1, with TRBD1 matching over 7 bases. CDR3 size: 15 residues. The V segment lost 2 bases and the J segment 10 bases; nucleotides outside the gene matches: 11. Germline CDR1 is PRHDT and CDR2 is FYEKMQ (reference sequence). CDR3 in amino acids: CASSLWDSRRREQFF. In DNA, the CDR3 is TGTGCCAGCAGCTTATGGGACAGCCGAAGGCGCGAGCAGTTCTTC.

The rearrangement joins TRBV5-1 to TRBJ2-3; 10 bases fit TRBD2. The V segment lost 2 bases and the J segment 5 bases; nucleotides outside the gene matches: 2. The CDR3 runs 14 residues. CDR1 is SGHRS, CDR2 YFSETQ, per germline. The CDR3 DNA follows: TGCGCCAGCAGCTTAACTAGCGGGGTAGATACGCAGTATTTT. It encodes CASSLTSGVDTQYF. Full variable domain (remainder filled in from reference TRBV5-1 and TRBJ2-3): KAGVTQTPRYLIKTRGQQVTLSCSPISGHRSVSWYQQTPGQGLQFLFEYFSETQRNKGNFPGRFSGRQFSNSRSEMNVSTLELGDSALYLCASSLTSGVDTQYFGPGTRLTVL.

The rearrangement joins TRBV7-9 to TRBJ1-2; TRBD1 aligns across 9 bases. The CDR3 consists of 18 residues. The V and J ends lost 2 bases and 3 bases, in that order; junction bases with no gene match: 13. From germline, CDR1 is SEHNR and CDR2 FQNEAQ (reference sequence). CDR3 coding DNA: TGTGCCAGCAGCTTATTGGGACAGGGCGTCTTTGGTGACTATGGCTACACCTTC. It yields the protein CASSLLGQGVFGDYGYTF.

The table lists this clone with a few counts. In DNA form, the CDR3 reads TGCGCCAGCAGCCAAATACAGCTGAACACTGAAGCTTTCTTT. Translated: CASSQIQLNTEAFF. The chain joins TRBV4-1 to TRBJ1-1; no reliable D call. V lost 2 bases and J lost 0, with 7 bases in between. The V gene's germline CDR1 is MGHRA and CDR2 YSYEKL. The CDR3 totals 14 residues.

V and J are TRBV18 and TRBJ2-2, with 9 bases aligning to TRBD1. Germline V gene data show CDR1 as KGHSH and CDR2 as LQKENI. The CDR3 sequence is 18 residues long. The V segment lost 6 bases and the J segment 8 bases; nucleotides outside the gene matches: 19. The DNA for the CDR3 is TGTGCCAGCTCCCCGTCCCGGGACAGGGCTCGACCGACGGGGGAGCTGTTTTTT. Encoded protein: CASSPSRDRARPTGELFF.

CDR3 amino acids: CATSAGRGAGGRRDTQYF. The CDR3 nucleotides read TGTGCCACCAGTGCCGGACGGGGCGCGGGGGGGCGCCGTGATACGCAGTATTTT. The chain carries TRBV24-1 and TRBJ2-3; 9 bases are a match to TRBD2. The CDR3 length is 18 residues. Germline V gene lookup returns CDR1 KGHDR and CDR2 SFDVKD. Trimming removed 5 bases from V and 6 bases from J; junction bases left unmatched: 17.

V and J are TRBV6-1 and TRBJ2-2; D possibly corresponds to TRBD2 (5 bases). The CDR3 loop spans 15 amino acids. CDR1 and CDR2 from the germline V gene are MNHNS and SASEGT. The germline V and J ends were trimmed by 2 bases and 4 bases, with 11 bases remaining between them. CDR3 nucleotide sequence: TGTGCCAGCAGTGAAACGGACTCAGCCACCGGGGAGCTGTTTTTT. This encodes CASSETDSATGELFF.

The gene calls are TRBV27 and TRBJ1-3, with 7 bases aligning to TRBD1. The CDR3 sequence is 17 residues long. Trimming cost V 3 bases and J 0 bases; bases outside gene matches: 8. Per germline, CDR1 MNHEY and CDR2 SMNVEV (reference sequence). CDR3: CASSFSGQVSSGNTIYF. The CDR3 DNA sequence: TGTGCCAGCAGTTTTAGCGGACAGGTATCCTCTGGAAACACCATATATTTT.

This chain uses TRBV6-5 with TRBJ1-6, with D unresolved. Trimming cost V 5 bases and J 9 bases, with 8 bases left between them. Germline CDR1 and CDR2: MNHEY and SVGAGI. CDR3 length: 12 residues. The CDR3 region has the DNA TGTGCCAGCAGTCCCCTCGGTTCACCCCTCCACTTT. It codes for CASSPLGSPLHF.

The CDR3 protein is CASSTLQGANYGYTF. The CDR3, as DNA: TGTGCCAGCAGCACACTTCAGGGGGCGAACTATGGCTACACCTTC. The V and J genes are TRBV9 and TRBJ1-2; 8 bases agree with TRBD1. J lost 2 bases, V lost 4 bases, and 7 bases had no gene match. Germline V gene lookup returns CDR1 SGDLS and CDR2 YYNGEE. The CDR3 consists of 15 residues.

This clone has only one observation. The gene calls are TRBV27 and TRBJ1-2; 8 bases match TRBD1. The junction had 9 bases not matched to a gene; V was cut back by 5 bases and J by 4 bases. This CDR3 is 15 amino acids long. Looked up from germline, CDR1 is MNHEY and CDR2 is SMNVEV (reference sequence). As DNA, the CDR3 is TGTGCCAGCAGTGGGTCGGGACAGGCAAGCTATGGCTACACCTTC. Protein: CASSGSGQASYGYTF.

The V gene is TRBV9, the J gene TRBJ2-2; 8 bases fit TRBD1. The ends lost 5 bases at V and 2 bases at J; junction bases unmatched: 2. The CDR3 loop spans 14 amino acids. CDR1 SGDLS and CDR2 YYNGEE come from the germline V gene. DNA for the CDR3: TGTGCCAGCAGTCAGGGGGCAAACACCGGGGAGCTGTTTTTT. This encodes CASSQGANTGELFF.